This paragraph reports one T cell receptor beta chain. It lacks a known antigen. Base-call qualities are not available, and no considerably larger clone is one nucleotide away. TCRbeta CDR3 regions were amplified from genomic DNA using the immunoSEQ Assay, a bias-controlled multiplex PCR. The study's own analysis went as follows. The number of nucleated cells in each sample was estimated by amplification of reference gene primers within the assay. To quantify the absolute abundance of each unique TCRbeta CDR3 rearrangement, sequence reads were collapsed and filtered. For each sample, productive Simpson clonality was calculated as the square root of Simpson's diversity index over productive rearrangements. This immuneACCESS table, as held by TCRdb, lists in-frame sequences with V and J called but not all clones. Of the missing ones, under half trace to an unresolved V gene in checked studies; the others have no known cause. V, J and clone size were drawn from that table, and D and trimming were deduced from the DNA. This sample gives about 150,000 clones in total; 89% of them show up just once. The ten largest clones add up to about 2.6% of the sample.

At the junction V is shortened by 0 bases and J by 6 bases; bases outside the gene matches: 0. Inclusive of the bounding cysteine and phenylalanine, the CDR3 is 13 residues long. Left in the record is the CDR3 DNA by itself, 39 bases read in frame from the first base. CDR1 and CDR2 are drawn from the germline V gene: MNHNS, SASEGT. Whole blood was collected in K2EDTA tubes by collaborating institutions according to the institutions' own protocols. For TCRbeta analysis, collaborators shipped samples in one of three forms: frozen whole blood, isolated PBMCs, or DNA extracted from either of those sample types. This entry belongs to a study of blood T cell repertoires in COVID-19 (dated by TCRdb to the early 2020s). A note on the overall study: Samples covering the acute and convalescent phases of COVID-19 were provided by collaborators in the United States, Italy and Spain. Where HLA class I and class II types were available, the types were taken from metadata supplied by the sample provider, not from assay-based typing. The repertoires were released in a freely available public database meant as a resource for research on the immune response to SARS-CoV-2. Samples came from the ongoing ImmuneRACE study (first 160 participants) plus 1,254 subjects from 6 global collaborators. Nearly every sample came with metadata listing a de-identified subject ID, COVID-19 status, age in years and sex. Deeply sampled blood TCRbeta repertoires from subjects exposed to, actively infected with, or recovered from COVID-19 were included in the dataset. The material from the prospective study consisted of cDNA or gDNA derived from T cells, B-cell-depleted T cells, or PBMCs.

What the work shows at the level of the full study, not this receptor alone: Clinical and demographic metadata were provided uncurated, with the amount varying by source and participant.

The sequence is built from TRBV6-1 and TRBJ2-7; 9 middle bases align to TRBD2. The source material was peripheral blood. The sequence came from a man aged 60 to 75 with acute or convalescent COVID-19. The DNA reads as follows: TGTGCCAGCAGTGAAGCGCGGGGGGGCGAGCAGTACTTC. Translated, it reads CASSEARGGEQYF.